The rows below give T cell receptor beta chains drawn from one sample of a study of cytomegalovirus exposure and HLA in healthy donors. Clones were read by immunoSEQ multiplex PCR, and TCRdb kept only the in-frame ones, dropping some. The sample shows 120,000 to 150,000 clones, about 82% of them seen only once. Specimen: PBMCs. The receptors derive from a woman aged 40 to 50 in good health and CMV-seropositive. Both conserved end residues are part of each CDR3. The D gene is left open where the match is weak. Only part of the rows carry a size: once, few, many, or a class if the clone is expanded.

j_gene | abundance | v_gene | d_gene | CDR3nt | CDR3aa
TRBJ1-1 | . | TRBV14 | TRBD1 | TGTGCCAGCAGCCGACGGACAGGGTCTAGCACTGAAGCTTTCTTT | CASSRRTGSSTEAFF
TRBJ2-2 | . | TRBV5-1 | . | TGCGCCAGCAGCTTGGGACAGCTAGACACCGGGGAGCTGTTTTTT | CASSLGQLDTGELFF
TRBJ2-7 | . | TRBV18 | TRBD2 | TGTGCCAGCTCGCGGGAGAGGTACGAGCAGTACTTC | CASSRERYEQYF
TRBJ2-7 | . | TRBV2 | . | TGTGCCAGCAGTATCAACGAGCAGTACTTC | CASSINEQYF
TRBJ2-7 | . | TRBV4-2 | . | TGTGCCAGCAGCCAAGAACAGGGGGGGGCTACCTACGAGCAGTACTTC | CASSQEQGGATYEQYF
TRBJ2-7 | . | TRBV30 | TRBD1 | TGTGCCTGGAGTGGAAACAGGGGCAGCTCCTACGAGCAGTACTTC | CAWSGNRGSSYEQYF
TRBJ1-3 | . | TRBV5-1 | . | TGCGCCAGCAGCTTGGACAGCTCGAGCTCTGGAAACACCATATATTTT | CASSLDSSSSGNTIYF
TRBJ2-4 | . | TRBV7-9 | . | TGTGCCAGCAGCTTATCGGGCCAGGGCGGCTTAGACATTCAGTACTTC | CASSLSGQGGLDIQYF
TRBJ1-2 | . | TRBV5-8 | TRBD1 | TGTGCCAGCAACCTGGACAGGGACTATGGCTACACCTTC | CASNLDRDYGYTF
TRBJ1-4 | . | TRBV6-6 | TRBD1 | TGTGCCAGCAGGAAACGGGGACAGGCCGTAAATGAAAAACTGTTTTTT | CASRKRGQAVNEKLFF
TRBJ2-2 | . | TRBV7-6 | . | TGTGCCAGCAGCCTCCTCTCCCGACTAGGTGGGACCGGGGAGCTGTTTTTT | CASSLLSRLGGTGELFF
TRBJ2-7 | . | TRBV5-1 | TRBD2 | TGCGCCAGCAGCGGCGGGACTAGCGGTTCCTACGAGCAGTACTTC | CASSGGTSGSYEQYF
TRBJ2-1 | . | TRBV5-4 | TRBD2 | TGTGCCAGCAGCTTACTGGGACTAGCGGGACCGTACAATGAGCAGTTCTTC | CASSLLGLAGPYNEQFF
TRBJ1-2 | . | TRBV27 | . | TGTGCCAGCAGTTCAGGGGTAAGTGGCTACACCTTC | CASSSGVSGYTF
TRBJ2-1 | . | TRBV2 | . | TGTGCCAGCACCCGCCGCCAGGTAGAGAATGAGCAGTTCTTC | CASTRRQVENEQFF
TRBJ1-5 | . | TRBV28 | . | TGTGCCAGCAGTTCTGCAGGCAATGCGCCCCAGCATTTT | CASSSAGNAPQHF
TRBJ2-5 | . | TRBV5-5 | . | TGTGCCAGCAGCTTACCTAGCCAAGAGACCCAGTACTTC | CASSLPSQETQYF
TRBJ1-2 | once | TRBV18 | . | TGTGCCAGCTCTAAACGGGGTTCCGACTATGGCTACACCTTC | CASSKRGSDYGYTF
TRBJ2-2 | . | TRBV6-1 | . | TGTGCCAGCTCCAATAATGGGCAGAGCACCGGGGAGCTGTTTTTT | CASSNNGQSTGELFF
TRBJ2-3 | . | TRBV7-9 | . | TGTGCCAGCATCCAATCGGGGTCCGTCACAGATACGCAGTATTTT | CASIQSGSVTDTQYF
TRBJ1-2 | once | TRBV28 | TRBD1 | TGTGCCAGCAGTCGAGGACAGGGCTATGGCTACACCTTC | CASSRGQGYGYTF
TRBJ2-1 | . | TRBV2 | TRBD2 | TGTGCCAGCAGGGACTACTTAGCGGGAGTGAACCCTCGGCACAATGAGCAGTTCTTC | CASRDYLAGVNPRHNEQFF
TRBJ2-1 | once | TRBV19 | . | TGTGCCAGTAGCCTGGGGTCCCTGGGGAAGCGGGACAAATCCTACAATGAGCAGTTCTTC | CASSLGSLGKRDKSYNEQFF
TRBJ1-1 | . | TRBV29-1 | TRBD1 | TGCAGCGTTGGAGGTACAGGGGCCGCTTTCTTT | CSVGGTGAAFF
TRBJ2-7 | . | TRBV5-4 | . | TGTGCCAGCAGCTTTAACTCTAGATCTAGCTCCTACGAGCAGTACTTC | CASSFNSRSSSYEQYF
TRBJ1-6 | . | TRBV4-3 | . | TGCGCCAGCAGCCAACTAAGCGGTTCCTATAATTCACCCCTCCACTTT | CASSQLSGSYNSPLHF
TRBJ2-4 | . | TRBV6-5 | . | TGTGCCAGCAGCATCGGACAGGGAGGGAAAAACATTCAGTACTTC | CASSIGQGGKNIQYF
TRBJ2-5 | . | TRBV11-2 | . | TGTGCCAGCAGCTTAGGCGCGGGACCGCACCAAGAGACCCAGTACTTC | CASSLGAGPHQETQYF
TRBJ1-1 | . | TRBV4-1 | . | TGCGCCAGCAGCCATGAAGCCCAGCGGGGGCGCGGGGACACTGAAGCTTTCTTT | CASSHEAQRGRGDTEAFF
TRBJ2-7 | . | TRBV7-2 | TRBD2 | TGTGCCAGCAGCTTAGGACTAGCGGGATTCTCCCTCTCCTACGAGCAGTACTTC | CASSLGLAGFSLSYEQYF
TRBJ2-2 | . | TRBV6-5 | . | TGTGCCAGCAGCCCGAGAGGCACCGGGGAGCTGTTTTTT | CASSPRGTGELFF
TRBJ2-7 | . | TRBV7-9 | TRBD1 | TGTGCCAGCAGCCATTCTCAGGGGGACTACGAGCAGTACTTC | CASSHSQGDYEQYF